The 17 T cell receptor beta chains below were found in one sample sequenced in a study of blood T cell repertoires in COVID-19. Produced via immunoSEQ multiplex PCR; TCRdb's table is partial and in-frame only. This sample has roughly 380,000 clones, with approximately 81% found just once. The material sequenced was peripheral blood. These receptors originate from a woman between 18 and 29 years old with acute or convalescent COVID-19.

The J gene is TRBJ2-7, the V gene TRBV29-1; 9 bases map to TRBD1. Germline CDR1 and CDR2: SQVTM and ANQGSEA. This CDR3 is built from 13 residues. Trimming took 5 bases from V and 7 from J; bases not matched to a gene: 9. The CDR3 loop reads CSVSNRGLEEQYF. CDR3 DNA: TGCAGCGTTTCTAACAGGGGGCTGGAAGAGCAGTACTTC.

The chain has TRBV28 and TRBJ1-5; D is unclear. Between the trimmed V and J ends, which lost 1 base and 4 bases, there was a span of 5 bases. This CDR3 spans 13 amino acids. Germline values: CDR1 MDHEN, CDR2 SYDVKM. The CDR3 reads CASSLYRNQPQHF. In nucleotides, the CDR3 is TGTGCCAGCAGTTTATACAGAAATCAGCCCCAGCATTTT.

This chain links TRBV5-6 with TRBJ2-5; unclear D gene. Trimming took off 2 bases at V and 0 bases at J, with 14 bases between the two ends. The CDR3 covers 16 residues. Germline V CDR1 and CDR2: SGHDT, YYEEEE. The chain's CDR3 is CASSFPAQVYQETQYF. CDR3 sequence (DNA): TGTGCCAGCAGCTTCCCCGCTCAGGTGTACCAAGAGACCCAGTACTTC. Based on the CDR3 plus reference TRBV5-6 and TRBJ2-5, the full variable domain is DAGVTQSPTHLIKTRGQQVTLRCSPKSGHDTVSWYQQALGQGPQFIFQYYEEEERQRGNFPDRFSGHQFPNYSSELNVNALLLGDSALYLCASSFPAQVYQETQYFGPGTRLLVL.

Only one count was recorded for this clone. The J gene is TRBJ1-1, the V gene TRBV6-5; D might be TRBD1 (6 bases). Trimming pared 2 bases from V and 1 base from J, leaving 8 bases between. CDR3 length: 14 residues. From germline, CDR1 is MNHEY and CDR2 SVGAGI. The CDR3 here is CASSYGTSNTEAFF. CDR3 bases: TGTGCCAGCAGTTACGGGACATCGAACACTGAAGCTTTCTTT.

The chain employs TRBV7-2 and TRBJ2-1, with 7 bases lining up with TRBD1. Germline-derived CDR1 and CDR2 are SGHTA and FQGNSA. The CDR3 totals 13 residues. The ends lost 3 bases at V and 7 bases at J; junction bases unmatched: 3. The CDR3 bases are TGTGCCAGCAGCTTTGGACAGGCAAATGAGCAGTTCTTC. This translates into CASSFGQANEQFF.

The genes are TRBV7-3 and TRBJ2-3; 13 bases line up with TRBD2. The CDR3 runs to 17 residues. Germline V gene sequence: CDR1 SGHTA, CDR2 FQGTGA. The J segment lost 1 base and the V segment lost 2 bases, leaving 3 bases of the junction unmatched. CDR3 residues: CASSLPGTSGGTDTQYF. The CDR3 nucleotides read TGTGCCAGCAGCTTACCAGGGACTAGCGGGGGCACAGATACGCAGTATTTT.

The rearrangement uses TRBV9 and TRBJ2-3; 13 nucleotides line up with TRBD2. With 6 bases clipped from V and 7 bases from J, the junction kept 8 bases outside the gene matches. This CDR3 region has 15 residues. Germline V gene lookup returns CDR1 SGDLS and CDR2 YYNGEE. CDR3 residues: CASTPGLAGIHTQYF. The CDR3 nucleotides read TGTGCCAGCACCCCGGGACTAGCGGGGATCCATACGCAGTATTTT.

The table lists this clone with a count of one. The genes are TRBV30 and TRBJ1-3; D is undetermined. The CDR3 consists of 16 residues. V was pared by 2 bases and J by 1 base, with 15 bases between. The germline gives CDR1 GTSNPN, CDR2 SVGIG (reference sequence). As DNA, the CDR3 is TGTGCCTGGAGTCGGAGGGAGGGAAGGTCTGGAAACACCATATATTTT. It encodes CAWSRREGRSGNTIYF.

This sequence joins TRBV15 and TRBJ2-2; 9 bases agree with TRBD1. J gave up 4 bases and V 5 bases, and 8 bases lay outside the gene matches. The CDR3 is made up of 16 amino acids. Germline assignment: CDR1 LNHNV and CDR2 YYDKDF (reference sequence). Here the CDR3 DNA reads TGTGCCACCAGCGAGAGGGGGACAGGGACCACCGGGGAGCTGTTTTTT. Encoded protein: CATSERGTGTTGELFF.

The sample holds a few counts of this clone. CDR3 amino acids: CASSLASDTQYF. Here the CDR3 DNA reads TGCGCCAGCAGCTTGGCCTCAGATACGCAGTATTTT. The gene calls are TRBV5-1 and TRBJ2-3, with D unclear. V was trimmed by 0 bases and J by 4 bases, leaving 3 bases between them. CDR3 size: 12 residues. Germline lookup yields CDR1 SGHRS and CDR2 YFSETQ.

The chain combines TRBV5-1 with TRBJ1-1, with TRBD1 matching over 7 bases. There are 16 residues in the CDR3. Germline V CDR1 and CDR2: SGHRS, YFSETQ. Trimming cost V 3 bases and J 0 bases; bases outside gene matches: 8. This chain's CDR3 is CASSYFRDRMNTEAFF. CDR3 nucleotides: TGCGCCAGCAGCTACTTCCGGGACAGAATGAACACTGAAGCTTTCTTT.

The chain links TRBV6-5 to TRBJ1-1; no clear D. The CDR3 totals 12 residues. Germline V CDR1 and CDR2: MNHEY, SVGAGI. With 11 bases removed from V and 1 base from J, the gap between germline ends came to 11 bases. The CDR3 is CAVAFRNTEAFF. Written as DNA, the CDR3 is TGTGCCGTAGCTTTCAGGAACACTGAAGCTTTCTTT.

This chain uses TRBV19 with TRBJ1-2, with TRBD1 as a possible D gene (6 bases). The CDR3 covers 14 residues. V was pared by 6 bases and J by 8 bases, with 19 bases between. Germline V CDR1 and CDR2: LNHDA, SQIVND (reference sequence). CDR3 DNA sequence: TGTGCCAGTAGCGAAACAGGGCCGAAGATAGGCTACACCTTC. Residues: CASSETGPKIGYTF.

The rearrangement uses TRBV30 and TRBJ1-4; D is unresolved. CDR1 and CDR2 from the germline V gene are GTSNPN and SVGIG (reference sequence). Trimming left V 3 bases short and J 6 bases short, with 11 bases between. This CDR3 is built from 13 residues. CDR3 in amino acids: CAWSPGRDEKLFF. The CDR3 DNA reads TGTGCCTGGAGCCCCGGGAGGGATGAAAAACTGTTTTTT.

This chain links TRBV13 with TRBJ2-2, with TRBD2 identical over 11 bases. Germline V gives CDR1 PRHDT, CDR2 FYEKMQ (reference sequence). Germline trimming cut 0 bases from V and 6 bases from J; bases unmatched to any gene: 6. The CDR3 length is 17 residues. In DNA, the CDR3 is TGTGCCAGCAGCTTAGGCCCACTAGCGGGAGACGCCGGGGAGCTGTTTTTT. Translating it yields CASSLGPLAGDAGELFF.

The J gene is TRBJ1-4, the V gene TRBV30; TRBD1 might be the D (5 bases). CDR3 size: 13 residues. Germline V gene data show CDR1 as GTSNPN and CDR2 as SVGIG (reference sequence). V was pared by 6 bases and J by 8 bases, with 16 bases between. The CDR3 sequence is CACLIGGEEKLFF. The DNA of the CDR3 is TGTGCCTGTCTCATCGGGGGGGAAGAAAAACTGTTTTTT.

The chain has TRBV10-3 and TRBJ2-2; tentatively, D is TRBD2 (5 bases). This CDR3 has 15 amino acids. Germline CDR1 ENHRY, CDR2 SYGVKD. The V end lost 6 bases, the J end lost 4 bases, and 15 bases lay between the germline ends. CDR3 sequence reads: CAISAILGSTGELFF. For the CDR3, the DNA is TGTGCCATCAGCGCTATTTTGGGGAGCACCGGGGAGCTGTTTTTT.